The clone carrying this T cell receptor beta chain was detected ten times or more. This sample was taken from a study of molecular identifiers for immune sequencing clone quantification. The CDR3 sequence is 15 residues long. V was clipped by 1 base and J by 3 bases, with 9 bases between them. Germline CDR1 reads LGHDT; CDR2 reads YNNKEL (reference sequence). Each CDR3 protein is one row after TCRdb ran MiXCR on the PCR reads. The sample yields some 590,000 distinct CDR3 sequences, 25% seen once. Sequencing input: naive CD8+ T cells from blood, with Jurkat cell RNA spiked in. Subset given: FACS-sorted CD8+CD4-CCR7+CD45RA+ naive T cells. The sequence was collected from a human donor in good health. Some libraries in this study had Jurkat cell RNA spiked in. V is TRBV3-1 and J is TRBJ2-2, with D possibly matching TRBD1 (6 bases). Here the CDR3 DNA reads TGTGCCAGCAGCCAAGCAGGGGAAGACACCGGGGAGCTGTTTTTT. This translates into CASSQAGEDTGELFF. Drawing the rest from reference TRBV3-1 and TRBJ2-2, the complete variable domain is DTAVSQTPKYLVTQMGNDKSIKCEQNLGHDTMYWYKQDSKKFLKIMFSYNNKELIINETVPNRFSPKSPDKAHLNLHINSLELGDSAVYFCASSQAGEDTGELFFGEGSRLTVL.